These 31 T cell receptor beta chains originate from one sample sequenced in a study of tumor-infiltrating lymphocytes in primary liver carcinoma (dated by TCRdb to about 2017). Sequencing was carried out with an Illumina HiSeq 2500. TCRbeta-specific cDNA was reverse-transcribed from 500 ng total RNA using a constant-region primer and ProtoScript II reverse transcriptase. The TCRbeta libraries were prepared through three rounds of nested multiplex PCR following a slightly modified ARM-PCR procedure. Each of the first two PCR rounds ran for 10 cycles and used multiplex TRBV1-TRBV30 forward primers together with a Cbeta reverse primer. In-frame beta chains were kept once TCRdb had trimmed the public reads at Q25 with fastp and called clones with MiXCR. Each CDR3 protein gets just one entry, which takes the most common genes and DNA from the rows behind it. The sample table records 310,000 or so distinct CDR3 sequences; roughly two thirds of these occur just once. The biggest ten clones account for about 6% of the sample.

Blood RNA was extracted from unsorted whole blood with TRIzol reagent; germline DNA came from the DNeasy Blood & Tissue kit. Material: peripheral blood. Every receptor here comes from a man in his forties or fifties with primary liver carcinoma and hepatitis B virus infection.

Remarks on this clonotype: This may stem from a read error, because a much larger clone lies one nucleotide away. The V call is TRBV12-3 or TRBV12-4, the J call TRBJ2-7; weak D call: TRBD1 (6 bases). The CDR3 length is 13 residues. With 3 bases removed from V and 3 bases from J, the gap between germline ends came to 9 bases. The DNA for the CDR3 is TGTGCCAGCAGTTTTGCAGGGGACTACGAGCAGTACTTC. Protein: CASSFAGDYEQYF.

The chain recombines TRBV5-4 with TRBJ2-7; 10 bases align to TRBD1. CDR1 and CDR2 (germline): SGHNT, YYREEE (reference sequence). CDR3 length: 14 residues. The V gene end was trimmed by 4 bases and the J gene end by 1 base; junction bases not matched to a gene: 2. CDR3 DNA: TGTGCCAGCAGCGAGGGACAGGGGTCCTACGAGCAGTACTTC. It encodes CASSEGQGSYEQYF.

On this clonotype: It is likely a read error, because the conserved phenylalanine at the end of the CDR3 is missing. V gene TRBV11-2 combines with J gene TRBJ2-1; 14 positions agree with TRBD2. The ends lost 1 base at V and 9 bases at J; junction bases unmatched: 8. CDR1 is SGHAT and CDR2 is FQNNGV in the germline V gene. CDR3 length: 17 residues. CDR3 protein: CASSLAGGLAGGSEQFP. Here the CDR3 DNA reads TGTGCCAGCAGCTTAGCTGGAGGACTAGCGGGAGGTAGTGAGCAGTTCCCC.

This clonotype was counted ten times or more. The V gene is TRBV5-1, the J gene TRBJ2-3; 7 bases line up with TRBD2. V shed 2 bases and J 5 bases; nucleotides not matched to a gene: 8. The CDR3 covers 15 residues. Germline loops: CDR1 SGHRS, CDR2 YFSETQ. The CDR3 reads CASSLGGSGEDTQYF. CDR3 bases: TGCGCCAGCAGCTTAGGCGGGAGTGGTGAAGATACGCAGTATTTT. The full variable domain, its missing parts supplied by reference TRBV5-1 and TRBJ2-3, is KAGVTQTPRYLIKTRGQQVTLSCSPISGHRSVSWYQQTPGQGLQFLFEYFSETQRNKGNFPGRFSGRQFSNSRSEMNVSTLELGDSALYLCASSLGGSGEDTQYFGPGTRLTVL.

On this clonotype itself: The junction differs from germline at one of its ends, possibly a read error. The chain is built from TRBV4-1 and TRBJ1-3; 7 bases are shared with TRBD1. Germline values: CDR1 MGHRA, CDR2 YSYEKL. The CDR3 contains 18 residues. As DNA, the CDR3 is TGCGCCAGAAGCCAAGATGGAAACAGGGGTTCGTCTGGAAACACCATATATTTT. Encoded protein: CARSQDGNRGSSGNTIYF.

This clonotype has more than one count but fewer than ten. The V gene is TRBV10-3, the J gene TRBJ2-7, with D perhaps TRBD1 or TRBD2 (5 bases each). CDR1 and CDR2 (germline): ENHRY, SYGVKD. Trimming took 4 bases from V and 3 from J, leaving 13 bases between them. This CDR3 comprises 14 residues. The CDR3 DNA is TGTGCCATCAGTGTCGCCGGGACCGACTACGAGCAGTACTTC. It translates to CAISVAGTDYEQYF.

The chain carries TRBV11-2 and TRBJ2-7, with 11 positions matching TRBD2. V dropped 10 bases and J dropped 3; count of bases not matched to a gene: 29. The CDR3 length is 21 residues. Per the germline V gene, CDR1 is SGHAT and CDR2 is FQNNGV. The CDR3 here is CANTPDSILAGDKFWDYEQYF. CDR3 DNA sequence: TGTGCCAACACCCCAGACAGTATACTAGCGGGAGATAAGTTCTGGGACTACGAGCAGTACTTC.

This clonotype turned up a few times. The missing conserved phenylalanine or tryptophan at the end of this CDR3 makes a read error likely. The rearrangement links TRBV10-3 to TRBJ2-1, with 9 bases aligning to TRBD2. This CDR3 has 14 amino acids. The V segment lost 6 bases and the J segment 10 bases; nucleotides outside the gene matches: 10. The germline V gene has CDR1 ENHRY and CDR2 SYGVKD. This CDR3 reads CAIRIAGDGGEQFL. DNA of the CDR3: TGTGCCATCAGAATAGCGGGAGATGGGGGCGAGCAGTTCTTA.

Worth noting for this clonotype: A read error is likely, as this CDR3 ends without the conserved phenylalanine or tryptophan. V and J are TRBV2 and TRBJ1-6; D perhaps matches TRBD1 (5 bases). The CDR3 is 21 residues long. CDR1 and CDR2 from the germline V gene are SNHLY and FYNNEI. V was shortened by 6 bases and J by 0 bases, with 27 bases between the two germline ends. CDR3 amino acids: CASRVEYRNADASSYNSPLHI. CDR3 sequence (DNA): TGTGCCAGCAGGGTCGAATACAGGAACGCCGACGCTAGCTCCTATAATTCACCCCTCCACATT.

This clonotype showed up many times. The CDR3 protein is CASSYSGYRNNEQFF. The CDR3 nucleotides are TGTGCCAGCAGTTACTCAGGGTATAGGAACAATGAGCAGTTCTTC. The chain uses TRBV6-5 and TRBJ2-1; D unclear. The CDR3 is 15 residues long. The germline V and J ends were trimmed by 0 bases and 5 bases, with 11 bases remaining between them. Germline V gives CDR1 MNHEY, CDR2 SVGAGI.

The V gene is TRBV29-1, the J gene TRBJ2-5; unclear D gene. Germline V CDR1 and CDR2: SQVTM, ANQGSEA. The CDR3 has 12 amino acids. With 8 bases removed from V and 2 bases from J, the gap between germline ends came to 12 bases. The CDR3 sequence is CSLGLSQETQYF. The CDR3, as DNA: TGCAGCTTGGGGTTGAGTCAAGAGACCCAGTACTTC. Together with reference TRBV29-1 and TRBJ2-5, the CDR3 gives the full variable domain: SAVISQKPSRDICQRGTSLTIQCQVDSQVTMMFWYRQQPGQSLTLIATANQGSEATYESGFVIDKFPISRPNLTFSTLTVSNMSPEDSSIYLCSLGLSQETQYFGPGTRLLVL.

A word on this clonotype: Sequence at one end of the junction differs from germline and may be a read error. This chain links TRBV11-2 with TRBJ2-2, with D tentatively TRBD2 (5 bases). Germline V gene data show CDR1 as SGHAT and CDR2 as FQNNGV. This CDR3 is built from 15 residues. The CDR3 is CACSLIRGGTGELFF. The CDR3 DNA reads as TGTGCCTGCAGCTTGATACGGGGTGGAACCGGGGAGCTGTTTTTT.

This clonotype has more than one count but fewer than ten. The chain uses TRBV24-1 and TRBJ2-1; 9 positions match TRBD2. CDR3 size: 14 residues. Germline V gene data show CDR1 as KGHDR and CDR2 as SFDVKD. V lost 3 bases, J lost 7 bases, and 3 bases stayed unmatched. CDR3 bases: TGTGCCACCAGTGATATCGGACTAGCGAATGAGCAGTTCTTC. Translation gives CATSDIGLANEQFF.

As regards this clonotype: The junction and the germline gene differ at one end; a read error may be behind it. The CDR3 region is CANSLGQGSDPFF. CDR3 coding DNA: TGCGCCAACAGCTTAGGACAGGGGTCTGATCCGTTCTTC. The V gene is TRBV11-2, the J gene TRBJ2-1, with 9 nucleotides matching TRBD1. The CDR3 covers 13 residues. Germline V gene data show CDR1 as SGHAT and CDR2 as FQNNGV. The full variable domain, completed using reference TRBV11-2 and TRBJ2-1, is EAGVAQSPRYKIIEKRQSVAFWCNPISGHATLYWYQQILGQGPKLLIQFQNNGVVDDSQLPKDRFSAERLKGVDSTLKIQPAKLEDSAVYLCANSLGQGSDPFFGPGTRLTVL.

The chain recombines TRBV11-2 with TRBJ1-6, with 7 bases that match TRBD1. The CDR3 totals 14 residues. Germline V lookup: CDR1 SGHAT, CDR2 FQNNGV. V dropped 4 bases and J dropped 14; count of bases not matched to a gene: 11. The CDR3 nucleotides are TGTGCCAGCAGCTCCCAGGGGGGTGACTCATCCCTCCACTTT. Encoded protein: CASSSQGGDSSLHF.

This clonotype occurred a few times. The genes are TRBV4-1 and TRBJ2-2; D is perhaps TRBD2 (5 bases). The CDR3 is made up of 16 amino acids. Trimming took off 0 bases at V and 1 base at J, with 9 bases between the two ends. Germline CDR1 reads MGHRA; CDR2 reads YSYEKL. This CDR3 reads CASSQDPSRNTGELFF. CDR3 DNA: TGCGCCAGCAGCCAAGATCCTAGCAGGAACACCGGGGAGCTGTTTTTT.

This clonotype was seen just once. The V call is TRBV10-3, the J call TRBJ2-7; no firm D call. The length of the CDR3 is 11 residues. The V end lost 8 bases, the J end lost 6 bases, and 11 bases lay between the germline ends. Germline V gene sequence: CDR1 ENHRY, CDR2 SYGVKD. CDR3 loop: CAIPGPSEQYF. The CDR3 DNA reads as TGTGCCATCCCAGGTCCGTCCGAGCAGTACTTC.

This clonotype was recorded many times. The chain couples TRBV29-1 to TRBJ2-1; D is ambiguous. The V end lost 7 bases, the J end lost 7 bases, and 8 bases lay between the germline ends. The CDR3 contains 10 residues. Germline assignment: CDR1 SQVTM and CDR2 ANQGSEA. The CDR3 region is CSGQKNEQFF. The CDR3 DNA sequence: TGCAGCGGCCAGAAGAATGAGCAGTTCTTC.

On this clonotype itself: The junction differs from germline at one of its ends, possibly a read error. The rearrangement joins TRBV11-1 to TRBJ1-2, with a weak D call TRBD1 (6 bases). Germline V gene data show CDR1 as SGHAT and CDR2 as FQDESV (reference sequence). This CDR3 is 15 amino acids long. In nucleotides, the CDR3 is TGTACCAGCAGCCTACGGGACACAAATAGCTATGGTTACACCTTC. Protein: CTSSLRDTNSYGYTF. The full variable domain, with the rest looked up from reference TRBV11-1 and TRBJ1-2, is EAEVAQSPRYKITEKSQAVAFWCDPISGHATLYWYRQILGQGPELLVQFQDESVVDDSQLPKDRFSAERLKGVDSTLKIQPAELGDSAMYLCTSSLRDTNSYGYTFGSGTRLTVV.

V and J are TRBV11-1 and TRBJ2-1; D is unclear. The CDR3 totals 13 residues. Between the trimmed V and J ends, which lost 9 bases and 9 bases, there was a span of 18 bases. Per the germline V gene, CDR1 is SGHAT and CDR2 is FQDESV (reference sequence). The CDR3 reads CASTLRQALEQFF. The CDR3 DNA reads TGTGCCAGTACCTTACGCCAGGCTCTTGAGCAGTTCTTC.

On this clonotype itself: A much larger clone lies a single base off, so this may be a read error. Without the conserved terminal phenylalanine or tryptophan, this CDR3 likely stems from a read error. The genes are TRBV4-2 and TRBJ2-5; 7 bases line up with TRBD1. Germline V gene sequence: CDR1 LGHNA, CDR2 YNFKEQ. This CDR3 region has 16 residues. V was pared by 1 base and J by 4 bases, with 9 bases of the junction left unmatched. The CDR3 sequence is CASSQVYRGLGETQYL. DNA of the CDR3: TGTGCCAGCAGCCAAGTTTACAGGGGTTTAGGAGAGACCCAGTACTTA.

The chain joins TRBV11-2 to TRBJ2-5; D not resolved. CDR3 length: 13 residues. Germline assignment: CDR1 SGHAT and CDR2 FQNNGV. V gave up 8 bases and J gave up 2 bases, with 12 bases separating them. CDR3 in amino acids: CASGGSPQETQYF. For the CDR3, the DNA is TGTGCCAGCGGCGGAAGTCCGCAAGAGACCCAGTACTTC.

The genes are TRBV10-3 and TRBJ2-5; possible D gene TRBD1, 6 bases. CDR3 size: 13 residues. V lost 4 bases, J lost 4 bases, and 10 bases lay in between. Germline CDR1 is ENHRY and CDR2 is SYGVKD. CDR3 bases: TGTGCCATCAGTGGGGACATGTTAGAGACCCAGTACTTC. It codes for CAISGDMLETQYF.

The chain links TRBV30 to TRBJ1-6; D is uncertain. Germline assignment: CDR1 GTSNPN and CDR2 SVGIG (reference sequence). V was clipped by 0 bases and J by 10 bases, with 10 bases between them. The CDR3 contains 13 residues. The CDR3 coding sequence is TGTGCCTGGAGTGTAATAAGCGAATCACCCCTCCACTTT. Encoded protein: CAWSVISESPLHF.

Note on this clonotype: This sequence may be a read error, since a much larger clone differs from it by one base. This chain uses TRBV4-1 with TRBJ1-2, with 9 bases lining up with TRBD1. The CDR3 consists of 15 residues. Germline CDR1 is MGHRA and CDR2 is YSYEKL. The CDR3 loop reads CVSSQGTGGDYGYTF. The CDR3 nucleotides are TGCGTCAGCAGCCAAGGAACAGGGGGCGACTATGGCTACACCTTC.

In this sample, this clonotype turned up once. An end of the junction does not agree with germline; a read error may underlie this. The chain is built from TRBV13 and TRBJ1-1, with 9 bases fitting TRBD1. CDR3 length: 15 residues. Germline V gives CDR1 PRHDT, CDR2 FYEKMQ (reference sequence). CDR3 region: CASSSSQGADTQAFF. DNA of the CDR3: TGTGCCAGCAGCTCGTCACAGGGGGCTGACACTCAAGCTTTCTTT.

This clonotype was found many times. The chain combines TRBV11-2 with TRBJ2-5, with D hard to call. Germline values: CDR1 SGHAT, CDR2 FQNNGV. The length of the CDR3 is 12 residues. V gave up 0 bases and J gave up 5 bases, with 4 bases separating them. The CDR3 here is CASSLDFETQYF. CDR3 bases: TGTGCCAGCAGCTTAGATTTCGAGACCCAGTACTTC.

A note on this clonotype: A much larger clone lies one base from this, so it may be a read error. The rearrangement links TRBV6-6 to TRBJ2-3; possibly TRBD1 for D (5 bases). V was cut by 10 bases and J by 6 bases, with 23 bases left in between. Germline V CDR1 and CDR2: MNHNY, SVGAGI (reference sequence). The CDR3 runs 15 residues. The CDR3 DNA is TGTGCCATCTCCCCCCAGGGTGCCCAGTCGGATACGCAGTATTTT. Its translation is CAISPQGAQSDTQYF.

Turning to this clonotype: A much larger clonotype is one base distant, so this may be a read error. The chain has TRBV4-3 and TRBJ2-1, with D tentatively TRBD2 (6 bases). The CDR3 spans 13 residues. Germline CDR1 LGHNA, CDR2 YSLEER. V lost 2 bases and J lost 6, with 8 bases in between. This CDR3 reads CASSQPGSNEQFF. Here the CDR3 DNA reads TGCGCCAGCAGCCAACCCGGGAGCAATGAGCAGTTCTTC.

Of note for this clonotype: An end of the junction does not agree with germline; a read error may underlie this. The V call is TRBV28, the J call TRBJ2-7; D may be TRBD2 (6 bases). This CDR3 has 13 residues. The germline CDR1 and CDR2 sequences are MDHEN and SYDVKM. The CDR3 here is CASSIGGPYDQYF. CDR3 DNA sequence: TGTGCCAGCAGTATCGGGGGACCCTACGACCAGTACTTC.

As regards this clonotype: This sequence may be a read error, since a much larger clone differs from it by one base. The V gene is TRBV5-5, the J gene TRBJ2-5; 8 bases agree with TRBD2. This CDR3 contains 17 residues. Germline V gene data show CDR1 as SGHKS and CDR2 as YYEKEE (reference sequence). The V segment lost 5 bases and the J segment 2 bases; nucleotides outside the gene matches: 14. This CDR3 reads CASSLTIGRGGQETQYF. The CDR3 DNA sequence: TGTGCCAGCAGTCTGACTATCGGGAGGGGGGGGCAAGAGACCCAGTACTTC.